This T cell receptor (beta chain) was found in a study of blood T cells in healthy people across ages. CDR3 length equals 10 residues. Germline values: CDR1 SQVTM, CDR2 ANQGSEA. About this clonotype itself: A junction end diverges from the germline sequence, so it may reflect a read error.

A sample-barcoded 5' primer and a J-beta primer mix were used in a second PCR of roughly 6 to 12 cycles. TCRdb re-called the 5' RACE reads with MiXCR, one entry per CDR3 protein. This table holds some 290,000 distinct CDR3 sequences, 25% to 30% found once. The origin of this receptor is a woman aged 65 to 85 in good health. V gene TRBV29-1 combines with J gene TRBJ2-5; tentatively, D is TRBD1 or TRBD2 (6 bases each). The source material was blood. In DNA form, the CDR3 reads TGCAGCGTTGCCTTACAGGGACTGTTCTTC. Translation gives CSVALQGLFF.